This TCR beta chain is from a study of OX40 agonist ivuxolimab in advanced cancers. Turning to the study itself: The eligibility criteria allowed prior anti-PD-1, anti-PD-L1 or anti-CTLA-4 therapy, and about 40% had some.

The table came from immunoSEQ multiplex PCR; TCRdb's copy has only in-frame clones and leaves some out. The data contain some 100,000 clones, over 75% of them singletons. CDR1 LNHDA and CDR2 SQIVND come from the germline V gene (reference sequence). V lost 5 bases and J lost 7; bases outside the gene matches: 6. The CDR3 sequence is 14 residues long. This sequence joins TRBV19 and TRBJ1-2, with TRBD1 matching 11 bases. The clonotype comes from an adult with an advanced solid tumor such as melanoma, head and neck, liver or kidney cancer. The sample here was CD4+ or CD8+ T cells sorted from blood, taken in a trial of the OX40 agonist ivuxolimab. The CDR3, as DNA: TGTGCCAGTAGTTATCTGGACAGGGGGCTTGGCTACACCTTC. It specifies CASSYLDRGLGYTF.